What follows are 5 T cell receptor beta chains derived from one specimen sequenced in a study of type 1 regulatory T cells. Their antigen targets remain unknown. One entry per CDR3 protein results from TCRdb running MiXCR on the reads. In the table there are more than 60,000 distinct CDR3 sequences, 62% of which are singletons. Material: cultured non-Tr1 T cells, either the whole culture or a sorted T cell fraction (not recorded which). Source of these receptors: a human donor in good health.

The CDR3 nucleotides are TGTGCCAGTAGTAGGACTAGCAGCACAGATACGCAGTATTTT. Encoded protein: CASSRTSSTDTQYF. The J gene is TRBJ2-3, the V gene TRBV19; TRBD2 matches at 8 bases. The J segment lost 0 bases and the V segment lost 4 bases, leaving 0 bases of the junction unmatched. CDR3 length: 14 residues. CDR1 and CDR2 from the germline V gene are LNHDA and SQIVND (reference sequence). The full variable domain, rest sourced from reference TRBV19 and TRBJ2-3, is DGGITQSPKYLFRKEGQNVTLSCEQNLNHDAMYWYRQDPGQGLRLIYYSQIVNDFQKGDIAEGYSVSREKKESFPLTVTSAQKNPTAFYLCASSRTSSTDTQYFGPGTRLTVL.

The chain combines TRBV9 with TRBJ2-3, with D possibly TRBD2 on 5 matching bases. The germline V and J ends were trimmed by 0 bases and 2 bases, with 16 bases remaining between them. The CDR3 extends over 17 amino acids. The germline V gene encodes CDR1 SGDLS and CDR2 YYNGEE. CDR3 residues: CASSVDPLGRLTDTQYF. CDR3 nucleotides: TGTGCCAGCAGCGTAGACCCTCTGGGGAGACTCACAGATACGCAGTATTTT.

The chain has TRBV5-4 and TRBJ1-1; D is undetermined. Trimming shortened V by 4 bases and J by 1 base, and 14 bases separated the two germline ends. CDR1 SGHNT and CDR2 YYREEE come from the germline V gene (reference sequence). This CDR3 is 15 amino acids long. The CDR3 region is CASSGWVPPNTEAFF. The CDR3, as DNA: TGTGCCAGCAGCGGATGGGTGCCGCCGAACACTGAAGCTTTCTTT.

The chain couples TRBV20-1 to TRBJ2-5; no clear D gene. Trimming left V 0 bases short and J 5 bases short, with 4 bases between. The germline gives CDR1 DFQATT, CDR2 SNEGSKA (reference sequence). This CDR3 has 11 amino acids. The CDR3 DNA reads TGCAGTGCTAGAGATCAGGAGACCCAGTACTTC. This gives the protein CSARDQETQYF.

The CDR3 here is CASSRGSESRNEQFF. The DNA of the CDR3 is TGTGCCAGCAGCCGCGGGAGTGAGTCGAGGAATGAGCAGTTCTTC. The gene calls are TRBV4-2 and TRBJ2-1; 7 nucleotides agree with TRBD2. Per the germline V gene, CDR1 is LGHNA and CDR2 is YNFKEQ. This CDR3 is built from 15 residues. V trimming: 4 bases; J trimming: 7 bases; junction bases outside the gene matches: 10.